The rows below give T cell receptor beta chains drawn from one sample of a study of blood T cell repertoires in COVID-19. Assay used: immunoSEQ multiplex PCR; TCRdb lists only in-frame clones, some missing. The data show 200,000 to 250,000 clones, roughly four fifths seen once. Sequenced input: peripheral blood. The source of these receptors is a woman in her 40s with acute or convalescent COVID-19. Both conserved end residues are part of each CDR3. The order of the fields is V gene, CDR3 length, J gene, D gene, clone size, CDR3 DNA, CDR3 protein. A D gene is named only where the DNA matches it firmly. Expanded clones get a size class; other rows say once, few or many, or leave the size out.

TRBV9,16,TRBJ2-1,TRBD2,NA,TGTGCCAGCAGCGTAGTCCTAGCGGGAGGAGTCGATGAGCAGTTCTTC,CASSVVLAGGVDEQFF
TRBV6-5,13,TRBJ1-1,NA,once,TGTGCCAGCAGTTACGGGCAGGGGACTGAAGCTTTCTTT,CASSYGQGTEAFF
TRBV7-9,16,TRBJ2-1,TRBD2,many,TGTGCCAGCAGCTTCCCTAGACTAGCGGAGGACAATGAGCAGTTCTTC,CASSFPRLAEDNEQFF
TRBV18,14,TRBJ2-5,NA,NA,TGTGCCAGCTCACCACAACAGGGAGAAGAGACCCAGTACTTC,CASSPQQGEETQYF
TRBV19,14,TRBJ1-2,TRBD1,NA,TGTGCCAGTAGTATAGTACAGGGGACGTATGGCTACACCTTC,CASSIVQGTYGYTF
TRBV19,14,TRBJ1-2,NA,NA,TGTGCCAGTAGTTTACAAGTAACTAACTATGGCTACACCTTC,CASSLQVTNYGYTF
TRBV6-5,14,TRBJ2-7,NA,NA,TGTGCCAGCAGTTTCGCCCGGGGAAACTACGAGCAGTACTTC,CASSFARGNYEQYF
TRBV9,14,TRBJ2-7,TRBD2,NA,TGTGCCAGCAGCCCAGCGGGAGGGAGTCGGGAGCAGTACTTC,CASSPAGGSREQYF
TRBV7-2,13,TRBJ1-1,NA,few,TGTGCCAGCAGCCCGTTAATCAACACTGAAGCTTTCTTT,CASSPLINTEAFF
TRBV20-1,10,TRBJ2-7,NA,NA,TGCAGTTCCCCTGAGGCCGAGCAGTACTTC,CSSPEAEQYF
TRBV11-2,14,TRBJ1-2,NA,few,TGTGCCAGCAGCTTAGATAGCAACCTCTATGGCTACACCTTC,CASSLDSNLYGYTF
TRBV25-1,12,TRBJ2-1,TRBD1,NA,TGTGCCAGCAGGACAGGGGCTAATGAGCAGTTCTTC,CASRTGANEQFF
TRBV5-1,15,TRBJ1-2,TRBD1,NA,TGCGCCAGCAGCTTGGATGGCAGGGGGAACTATGGCTACACCTTC,CASSLDGRGNYGYTF
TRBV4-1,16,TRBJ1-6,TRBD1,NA,TGCGCCAGCAGCCAAGTATTGGGACAGGGAGGCTCACCCCTCCACTTT,CASSQVLGQGGSPLHF
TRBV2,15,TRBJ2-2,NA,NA,TGTGCCAGCAGCATGGGACAACTTAACACCGGGGAGCTGTTTTTT,CASSMGQLNTGELFF
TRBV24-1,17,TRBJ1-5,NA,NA,TGTGCCACCAGTGATTCTAGGGGCACTGATAGCAATCAGCCCCAGCATTTT,CATSDSRGTDSNQPQHF
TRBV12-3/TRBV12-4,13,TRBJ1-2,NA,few,TGTGCCAGCAGTTTAGGGCAGGGGTATGGCTACACCTTC,CASSLGQGYGYTF
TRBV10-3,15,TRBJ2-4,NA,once,TGTGCCATCAGTGAAACCTTCAGGACAAAAAACATTCGGTACTTC,CAISETFRTKNIRYF
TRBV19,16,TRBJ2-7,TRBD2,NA,TGTGCCAGTAGTACTAGCGGGAAGTTGGTCTCCTACGAGCAGTACTTC,CASSTSGKLVSYEQYF
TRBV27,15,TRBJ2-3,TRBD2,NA,TGTGCCAGCACCCCTACTAGCGGGATAGCAGATACGCAGTATTTT,CASTPTSGIADTQYF
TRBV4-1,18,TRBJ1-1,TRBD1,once,TGCGCCAGCAGCCAAGAATGGGACAGTCGGGATCAGGTCGCTGAAGCTTTCTTT,CASSQEWDSRDQVAEAFF
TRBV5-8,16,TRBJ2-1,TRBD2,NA,TGTGCCAGCAGCGGAACCCGACTAGCGCATGGGAATGAGCAGTTCTTC,CASSGTRLAHGNEQFF
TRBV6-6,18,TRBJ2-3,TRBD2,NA,TGTGCCAGCAGTCAGACTAGCGGGGGGGCCGGGAGCACAGATACGCAGTATTTT,CASSQTSGGAGSTDTQYF
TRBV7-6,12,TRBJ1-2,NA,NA,TGTGCCAGCAGCTTGGGGGGAGTTGGCTACACCTTC,CASSLGGVGYTF
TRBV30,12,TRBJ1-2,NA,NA,TGTGCCTGGGACCGGGGATTGTATGGCTACACCTTC,CAWDRGLYGYTF
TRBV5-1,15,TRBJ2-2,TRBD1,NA,TGCGCCAGCAGCTTGGCGACAGGGTACACCGGGGAGCTGTTTTTT,CASSLATGYTGELFF
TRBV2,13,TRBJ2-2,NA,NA,TGTGCCAGCAGTGGGGAGGCCACCGGGGAGCTGTTTTTT,CASSGEATGELFF
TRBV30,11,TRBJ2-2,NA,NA,TGTGCCTGGGCAACACAGGGGGAGCTGTTTTTT,CAWATQGELFF
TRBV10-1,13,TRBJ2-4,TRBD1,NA,TGCGCCAGCAGTGAACCCGGGGGACAGGGAGCTTACTTC,CASSEPGGQGAYF
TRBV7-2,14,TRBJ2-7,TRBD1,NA,TGTGCCAGCAGCTCGGCGGGACAGGGTTACGAGCAGTACTTC,CASSSAGQGYEQYF
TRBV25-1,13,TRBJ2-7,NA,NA,TGTGCCAGCAGTGAACCCTCTTCCTACGAGCAGTACTTC,CASSEPSSYEQYF
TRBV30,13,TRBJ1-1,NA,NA,TGTGCCTGTGCGAGACAGGTGAACACTGAAGCTTTCTTT,CACARQVNTEAFF
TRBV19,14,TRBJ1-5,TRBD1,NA,TGTGCCAGTAGTACACAGGGGACGGGTCAGCCCCAGCATTTT,CASSTQGTGQPQHF
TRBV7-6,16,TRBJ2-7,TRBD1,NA,TGTGCCAGCAGCTTAGTATCAACAGGGGTATCCTACGAGCAGTACTTC,CASSLVSTGVSYEQYF
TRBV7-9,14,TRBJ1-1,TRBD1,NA,TGTGCCAGCAGCCACAGGGGTGGGAACACTGAAGCTTTCTTT,CASSHRGGNTEAFF
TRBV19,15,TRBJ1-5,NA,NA,TGTGCCAGTAGTATAGATATTTCAGGTTTTCAGCCCCAGCATTTT,CASSIDISGFQPQHF
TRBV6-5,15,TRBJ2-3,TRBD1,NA,TGTGCCAGCAGACTACAGGGGCTACGCACAGATACGCAGTATTTT,CASRLQGLRTDTQYF
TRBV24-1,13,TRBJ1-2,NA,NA,TGTGCCACCAGTGATTTCACAGGTTATGGCTACACCTTC,CATSDFTGYGYTF
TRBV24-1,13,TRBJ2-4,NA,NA,TGTGCCACCAGTGACTCGGGACTGAACATTCAGTACTTC,CATSDSGLNIQYF
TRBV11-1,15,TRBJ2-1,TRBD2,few,TGTGCCAGCAGCTCCCGCGCGACTAGCGTCAATGAGCAGTTCTTC,CASSSRATSVNEQFF
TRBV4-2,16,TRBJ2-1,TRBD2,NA,TGTGCCAGCAGCCCGTTTAGCGGGGGGACAAACAATGAGCAGTTCTTC,CASSPFSGGTNNEQFF
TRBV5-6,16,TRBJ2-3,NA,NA,TGTGCCAGCAGCTTGGGGACTCGCGATGGCACAGATACGCAGTATTTT,CASSLGTRDGTDTQYF
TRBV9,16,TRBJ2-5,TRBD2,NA,TGTGCCAGCAGCCGGGGACTAGCGGGAGGCAAAGAGACCCAGTACTTC,CASSRGLAGGKETQYF
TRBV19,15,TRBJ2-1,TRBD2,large,TGTGCCAGTAGTACCAATAGCGGGAGCGGCCATGAGCAGTTCTTC,CASSTNSGSGHEQFF
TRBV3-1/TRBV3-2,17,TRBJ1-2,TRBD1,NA,TGTGCCAGCAGCCGCCCGGGGACAGGAGATTCTAACTATGGCTACACCTTC,CASSRPGTGDSNYGYTF
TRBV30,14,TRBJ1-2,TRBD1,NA,TGTGCCTGGACCCAAGACAGGGTCGACTATGGCTACACCTTC,CAWTQDRVDYGYTF
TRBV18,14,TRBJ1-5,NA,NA,TGTGCCAGCTCAACTCAGGGGAGCAATCAGCCCCAGCATTTT,CASSTQGSNQPQHF
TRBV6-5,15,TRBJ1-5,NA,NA,TGTGCCAGCAGCTCTCTGGGGACACGGAGTAGGCCCCAGCATTTT,CASSSLGTRSRPQHF
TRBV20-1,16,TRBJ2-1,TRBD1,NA,TGCAGTGCTAGTAAACGGGACAGGGGGTCCTACAATGAGCAGTTCTTC,CSASKRDRGSYNEQFF
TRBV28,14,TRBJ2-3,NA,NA,TGTGCCAGCAGTTTACTACAGGGCACAGATACGCAGTATTTT,CASSLLQGTDTQYF
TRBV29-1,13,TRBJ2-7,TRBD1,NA,TGCAGCGTCGCAACCGGGACAGGGGGCGGGCAGTACTTC,CSVATGTGGGQYF
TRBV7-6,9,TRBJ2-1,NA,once,TGTGCCAGTCGGAATGAGCAGTTCTTC,CASRNEQFF
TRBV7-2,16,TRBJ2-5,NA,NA,TGTGCCAGCAGCTCCCAAATAGCCGGGTCCAAAGAGACCCAGTACTTC,CASSSQIAGSKETQYF
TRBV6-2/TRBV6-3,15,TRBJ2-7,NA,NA,TGTGCCAGCAGTTACGAGGATAGGGGGAGCTACGAGCAGTACTTC,CASSYEDRGSYEQYF